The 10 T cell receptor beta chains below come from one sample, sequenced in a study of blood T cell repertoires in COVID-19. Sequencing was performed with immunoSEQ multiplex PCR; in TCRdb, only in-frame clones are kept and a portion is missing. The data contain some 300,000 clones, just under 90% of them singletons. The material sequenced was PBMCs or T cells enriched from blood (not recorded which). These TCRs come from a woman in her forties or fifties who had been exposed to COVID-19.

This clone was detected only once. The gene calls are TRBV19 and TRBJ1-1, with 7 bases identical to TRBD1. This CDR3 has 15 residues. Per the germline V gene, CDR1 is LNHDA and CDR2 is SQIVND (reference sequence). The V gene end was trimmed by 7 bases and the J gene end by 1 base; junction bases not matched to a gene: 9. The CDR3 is CASKHDRASNTEAFF. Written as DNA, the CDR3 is TGTGCCAGTAAACACGACAGGGCCTCGAACACTGAAGCTTTCTTT.

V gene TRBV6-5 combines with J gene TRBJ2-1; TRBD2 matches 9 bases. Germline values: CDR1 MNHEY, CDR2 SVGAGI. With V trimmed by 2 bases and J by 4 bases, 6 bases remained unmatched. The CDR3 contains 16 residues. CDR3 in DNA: TGTGCCAGCAGTTACGGGCCAGCGGGGGGATACAATGAGCAGTTCTTC. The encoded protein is CASSYGPAGGYNEQFF.

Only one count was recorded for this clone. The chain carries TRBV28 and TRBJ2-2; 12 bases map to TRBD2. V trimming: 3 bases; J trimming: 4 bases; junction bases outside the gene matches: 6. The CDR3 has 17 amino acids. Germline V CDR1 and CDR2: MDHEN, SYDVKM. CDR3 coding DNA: TGTGCCAGCAGTTTGACTAGCGGGGGCCTGCGCACCGGGGAGCTGTTTTTT. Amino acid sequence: CASSLTSGGLRTGELFF.

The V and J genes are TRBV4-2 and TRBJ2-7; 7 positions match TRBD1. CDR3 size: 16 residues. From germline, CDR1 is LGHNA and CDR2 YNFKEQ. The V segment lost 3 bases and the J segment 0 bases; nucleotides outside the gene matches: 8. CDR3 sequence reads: CASSQGHGQASYEQYF. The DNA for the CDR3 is TGTGCCAGCAGCCAGGGGCACGGACAGGCCTCCTACGAGCAGTACTTC.

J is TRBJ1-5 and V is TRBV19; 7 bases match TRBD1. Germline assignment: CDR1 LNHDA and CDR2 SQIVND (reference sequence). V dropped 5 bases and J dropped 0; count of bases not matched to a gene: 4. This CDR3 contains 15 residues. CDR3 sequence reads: CASSDRAYSNQPQHF. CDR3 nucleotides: TGTGCCAGTAGTGACAGGGCTTATAGCAATCAGCCCCAGCATTTT.

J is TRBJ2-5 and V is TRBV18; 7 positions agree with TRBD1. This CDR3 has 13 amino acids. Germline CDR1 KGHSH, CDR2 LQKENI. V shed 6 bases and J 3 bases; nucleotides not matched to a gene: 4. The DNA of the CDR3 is TGTGCCAGCTCGTCCGGACAGGAAGAGACCCAGTACTTC. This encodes CASSSGQEETQYF.

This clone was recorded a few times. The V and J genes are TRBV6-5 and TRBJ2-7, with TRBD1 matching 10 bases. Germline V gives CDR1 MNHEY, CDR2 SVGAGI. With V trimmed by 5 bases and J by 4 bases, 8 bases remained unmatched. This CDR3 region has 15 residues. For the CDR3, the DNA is TGTGCCAGCAGTCAACCGGGACAGGGGTTATACGAGCAGTACTTC. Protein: CASSQPGQGLYEQYF.

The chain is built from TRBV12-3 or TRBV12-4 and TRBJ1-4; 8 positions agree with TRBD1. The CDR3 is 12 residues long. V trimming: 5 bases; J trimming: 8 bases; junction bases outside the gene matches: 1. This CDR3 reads CASSTGGEKLFF. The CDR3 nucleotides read TGTGCCAGCAGTACAGGGGGGGAAAAACTGTTTTTT.

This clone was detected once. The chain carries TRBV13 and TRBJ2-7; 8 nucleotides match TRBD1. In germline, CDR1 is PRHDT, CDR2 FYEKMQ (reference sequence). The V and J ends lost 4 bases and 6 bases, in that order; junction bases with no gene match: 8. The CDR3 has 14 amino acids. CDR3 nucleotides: TGTGCCAGCAGCTCTCGGACAGGGAACGTCGAGCAGTACTTC. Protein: CASSSRTGNVEQYF.

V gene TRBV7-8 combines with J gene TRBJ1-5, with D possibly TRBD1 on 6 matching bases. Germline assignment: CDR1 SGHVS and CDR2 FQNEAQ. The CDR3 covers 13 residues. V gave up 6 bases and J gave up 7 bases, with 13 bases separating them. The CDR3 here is CASRQGLRQPQHF. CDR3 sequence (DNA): TGTGCCAGCAGACAGGGTCTCAGGCAGCCCCAGCATTTT. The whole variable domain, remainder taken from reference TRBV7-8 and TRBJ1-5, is GAGVSQSPRYKVAKRGQDVALRCDPISGHVSLFWYQQALGQGPEFLTYFQNEAQLDKSGLPSDRFFAERPEGSVSTLKIQRTQQEDSAVYLCASRQGLRQPQHFGDGTRLSIL.